Listed below are T cell receptor beta chains from one sample, sequenced in a study of molecular identifiers for immune sequencing clone quantification. TCRdb fed the PCR reads into MiXCR, producing one record per CDR3 protein. The sample shows 460,000 or so distinct CDR3 sequences, around 23% of them seen only once. The sequencing sample was made of naive CD8+ T cells from blood, with Jurkat cell RNA spiked in. These receptors all stem from a human donor in good health. Some libraries in this study had Jurkat cell RNA spiked in. Each CDR3 is given with its conserved first and last residue. A D gene is named only where the DNA matches it firmly. Size is omitted from some rows. Given values are once, few, many or a class for expanded clones.

j_gene	len	abundance	v_gene	d_gene	CDR3nt	CDR3aa
TRBJ2-7	13	-	TRBV4-1	-	TGCGCCAGCAGCCAAGACAGGGGTGGCGAGCAGTGCTTC	CASSQDRGGEQCF
TRBJ2-1	13	few	TRBV12-3/TRBV12-4	-	TGTGCCAGCAGTGGGGCCCGTGGCAATGAGCAGTTCTTC	CASSGARGNEQFF
TRBJ2-3	17	-	TRBV6-4	TRBD1	TGTGCCAGCAGTGAGTACGGGACAGGGTACAGCACAGATACGCAGTATTTT	CASSEYGTGYSTDTQYF
TRBJ1-1	16	many	TRBV5-5	TRBD1	TGTGCCAGCAGCTTGGTTCCCGGGACAGAGAACACTGAAGCTTTCTTT	CASSLVPGTENTEAFF
TRBJ2-3	14	many	TRBV12-3/TRBV12-4	-	TGTGCCAGCAGTTTGGCCAGCTTCACAGATACGCAGTATTTT	CASSLASFTDTQYF
TRBJ1-2	16	-	TRBV5-6	-	TGTGCCAGCAGCTTGGCAGGGCACCTACTTAACTATGGCTACACCTTC	CASSLAGHLLNYGYTF
TRBJ1-5	14	-	TRBV27	-	TGTGCCAGCAGTTTGGGACGGCCTAATCAGCCCCAGCATTTT	CASSLGRPNQPQHF
TRBJ1-1	14	few	TRBV28	-	TGTGCCAGCAGGCTAAGGGTGGCCGACACTGAAGCTTTCTTT	CASRLRVADTEAFF
TRBJ2-5	15	-	TRBV4-3	TRBD1	TGCGCCAGCAGCCAAGATTTCAGGGGGATAGAGACCCAGTACTTC	CASSQDFRGIETQYF
TRBJ2-1	11	-	TRBV11-3	-	TGTGCCCGCGGGCTAGACAATGAGCAGTTCTTC	CARGLDNEQFF
TRBJ1-1	12	many	TRBV30	-	TGTGCCTGGAGTGTAGTAGGATATGAAGCTTTCTTT	CAWSVVGYEAFF
TRBJ1-3	17	few	TRBV4-1	-	TGCGCCAGCAGCCAACTACCGGACATCCGCTCTGGAAACACCATATATTTT	CASSQLPDIRSGNTIYF
TRBJ2-3	16	-	TRBV6-2/TRBV6-3	-	TGTGCCAGCAGCCATCAAACCGAGACAAGCACAGATACGCAGTATTTT	CASSHQTETSTDTQYF
TRBJ1-1	14	few	TRBV28	-	TGTGCCAGCAGTTTATCACCGGGCAACACTGAAGCTTTCTTT	CASSLSPGNTEAFF
TRBJ1-4	15	many	TRBV6-5	-	TGTGCCAGCAGCCGGGACATTGCAACTAATGAAAAACTGTTTTTT	CASSRDIATNEKLFF